The sequence of this T cell receptor beta chain was determined in a study of T cells expressing NK-cell markers (dated by TCRdb to about 2020). Describing the broader study: About eight donors provided sorted CD3+CD56+NKG2C+, CD3+CD56+NKG2C- and CD3+CD56-NKG2C+ T-cell subsets, whose TCR beta-chain repertoires were profiled. Among the eight sequenced donors, seven were HCMV-seropositive and one was HCMV-seronegative. All eight donors whose samples were sequenced were randomly selected healthy volunteers, three of them men and five women. Sequencing of the libraries produced 2 x 150 bp reads on Illumina HiSeq 2000/2500, MiSeq or NextSeq. Broader findings and caveats from the paper: Those dominant clonotypes were again the most abundant among CD3+CD56-NKG2C+ cells in a handful of donors, at about 28.3-60.1%. It remained unclear whether the expanded NKG2C-expressing T cell clones were specific for HCMV antigens. In about 6 donors, the dominant CD3+CD56+NKG2C+ clonotypes were found to rank among the top 10 CD8+ clonotypes and to make up about 1.0-7.5% of CD8+ T cells.

To determine HCMV serostatus, a commercial ELISA kit was used to detect HCMV-specific IgG in serum. Ficoll density gradient centrifugation was used to isolate peripheral blood mononuclear cells from blood. From the cysteine up to the phenylalanine, the CDR3 has a length of 16 residues. DNA is not recorded here. The germline V gene yields ENHRY for CDR1 and SYGVKD for CDR2. TCRdb shows the sequencer as Illumina HiSeq 2000. TCR beta cDNA libraries were prepared using 5'RACE template switching, which introduced a universal primer site and unique molecular identifiers. cDNA synthesis was primed from the TCR beta constant segment, followed by two successive PCR amplification steps. On the authors' methods: Reads were demultiplexed and grouped by UMI with MIGEC, and clonotypes were assembled and quantified with MiTCR. Only TCR cDNA sequences supported by at least two reads were kept to exclude erroneous sequences. The tcR package was used for downstream repertoire analysis, and clonotypes were matched between fractions using CDR3 nucleotide sequence together with V segment. VDJmatch was used to annotate antigen specificity against VDJdb, with one amino acid substitution in CDR3 allowed. TCRdb reprocessed the reads and lists each CDR3 protein sequence as a single entry, with no DNA. TCRdb, rather than the study authors, made the V and J calls. The sample's table lists a count of 550,000 to 600,000 distinct CDR3 sequences. 3% to 4.5% of the sample comes from the top ten.

About this clonotype: Its antigen is not yet known.

Sequencing was performed on blood T cells: a sorted CD56 or NKG2C T cell subset, CD4+ or CD8+ T cells, or bulk PBMC T cells (not recorded which). The sequence links TRBV10-3 to TRBJ2-1; TCRdb outputs TRBD2, but without DNA this stays unchecked. The sequence came from a man younger than 35 in good health. Donor details come from another sample of the same person, matched by shared clones. The CDR3 amino acid sequence is: CAISGFSGGLIGEQFF.